The 27 T cell receptor beta chains below come from one sample, sequenced in a study of cytomegalovirus exposure and HLA in healthy donors. Produced via immunoSEQ multiplex PCR; TCRdb's table is partial and in-frame only. This sample has some 170,000 clones, with 86% found just once. Specimen: PBMCs. The source of these receptors is a man aged 18 to 30 in good health and CMV-seropositive.

The chain recombines TRBV28 with TRBJ2-2; 7 positions agree with TRBD2. Germline-derived CDR1 and CDR2 are MDHEN and SYDVKM. This CDR3 contains 15 residues. The J segment lost 3 bases and the V segment lost 3 bases, leaving 4 bases of the junction unmatched. DNA of the CDR3: TGTGCCAGCAGTTTGGGGGGGGGACACACCGGGGAGCTGTTTTTT. Its protein product is CASSLGGGHTGELFF.

The chain couples TRBV5-3 to TRBJ1-4; D ambiguous. TRBV5-3 qualifies as an ORF whose function is uncertain. V lost 2 bases to trimming and J lost 8 bases, with 13 bases between them. The CDR3 runs 14 residues. This CDR3 reads CARSFGMGREKLFF. DNA for the CDR3: TGTGCCAGAAGCTTCGGGATGGGGAGGGAAAAACTGTTTTTT.

This chain uses TRBV14 with TRBJ2-7; no reliable D call. V was pared by 4 bases and J by 8 bases, with 9 bases between. Germline V gives CDR1 SGHDN, CDR2 FVKESK. The CDR3 runs to 11 residues. CDR3 protein: CASSLGRKQYF. CDR3 nucleotide sequence: TGTGCCAGCAGCCTCGGTCGAAAGCAGTACTTC.

This sequence joins TRBV6-5 and TRBJ2-5; TRBD1 aligns across 7 bases. Germline V CDR1 and CDR2: MNHEY, SVGAGI. The V and J ends lost 5 bases and 4 bases, in that order; junction bases with no gene match: 10. The CDR3 runs to 15 residues. CDR3 DNA sequence: TGTGCCAGCAGTAAGACAGGGCATGGTGGAGAGACCCAGTACTTC. Protein product: CASSKTGHGGETQYF.

DNA for the CDR3: TGTGCCAGCAGCGTAGGGCTAGCGGGAAGAACCGGGGAGCTGTTTTTT. This translates into CASSVGLAGRTGELFF. The chain links TRBV9 to TRBJ2-2; 9 bases agree with TRBD2. The V and J ends lost 0 bases and 5 bases, in that order; junction bases with no gene match: 5. The germline V gene encodes CDR1 SGDLS and CDR2 YYNGEE. This CDR3 has 16 amino acids.

The chain links TRBV7-3 to TRBJ2-2; D remains unclear. Germline assignment: CDR1 SGHTA and CDR2 FQGTGA. CDR3 length equals 12 residues. Between the trimmed V and J ends, which lost 5 bases and 2 bases, there was a span of 3 bases. CDR3 in amino acids: CASSTNTGELFF. The CDR3 bases are TGTGCCAGCAGCACTAACACCGGGGAGCTGTTTTTT. The complete variable domain, with remaining parts taken from reference TRBV7-3 and TRBJ2-2, reads GAGVSQTPSNKVTEKGKYVELRCDPISGHTALYWYRQSLGQGPEFLIYFQGTGAADDSGLPNDRFFAVRPEGSVSTLKIQRTERGDSAVYLCASSTNTGELFFGEGSRLTVL.

The chain combines TRBV6-1 with TRBJ2-7; 10 bases agree with TRBD2. V shed 4 bases and J 3 bases; nucleotides not matched to a gene: 6. This CDR3 has 15 residues. In germline, CDR1 is MNHNS, CDR2 SASEGT. The CDR3 DNA reads TGTGCCAGCAGTGGGAGGACTAGCGGAATCTACGAGCAGTACTTC. This translates into CASSGRTSGIYEQYF.

The genes are TRBV23-1 and TRBJ1-5; 8 nucleotides line up with TRBD1. TRBV23-1 is given ORF status, its function remaining uncertain. V was pared by 3 bases and J by 7 bases, with 5 bases of the junction left unmatched. There are 14 residues in the CDR3. The DNA of the CDR3 is TGCGCCAGCAGTCACTCAGGGGGCAGACAGCCCCAGCATTTT. Its protein product is CASSHSGGRQPQHF.

This clone has only a few counts. This chain joins TRBV4-3 and TRBJ2-7; TRBD2 aligns across 7 bases. This CDR3 has 16 residues. The germline V gene encodes CDR1 LGHNA and CDR2 YSLEER. Trimming at V came to 0 bases and at J to 2 bases, leaving 7 bases not matched to a gene. Written as DNA, the CDR3 is TGCGCCAGCAGCCAAGAAAGGGAAGCGGGGACCTACGAGCAGTACTTC. It codes for CASSQEREAGTYEQYF.

V usage is TRBV9 and J usage is TRBJ2-3, with 10 bases aligning to TRBD2. Germline V gene lookup returns CDR1 SGDLS and CDR2 YYNGEE. The length of the CDR3 is 15 residues. Unmatched junction bases numbered 6, after V lost 4 bases and J lost 4 bases. CDR3: CASSPSGSISDTQYF. The DNA for the CDR3 is TGTGCCAGCAGCCCTAGCGGGAGTATATCAGATACGCAGTATTTT.

This sequence joins TRBV27 and TRBJ2-1; possible D gene TRBD1, 5 bases. V shed 5 bases and J shed 5 bases, with 16 bases lying between them. The CDR3 consists of 15 residues. Per the germline V gene, CDR1 is MNHEY and CDR2 is SMNVEV (reference sequence). DNA for the CDR3: TGTGCCAGCAGTCCCCTCCTCCAGGGCGACAATGAGCAGTTCTTC. The encoded protein is CASSPLLQGDNEQFF.

Only a few counts were recorded for this clone. DNA for the CDR3: TGTGCCAGCAAGGACAGGGGCGGCACTGAAGCTTTCTTT. Translated, it gives CASKDRGGTEAFF. The chain has TRBV28 and TRBJ1-1; 9 nucleotides align to TRBD1. Per germline, CDR1 MDHEN and CDR2 SYDVKM. The V gene end was trimmed by 7 bases and the J gene end by 4 bases; junction bases not matched to a gene: 4. The CDR3 totals 13 residues.

As DNA, the CDR3 is TGTGCCTGGGGGAGGGGGGTGGCAAATGAAAAACTGTTTTTT. This codes for CAWGRGVANEKLFF. The chain carries TRBV30 and TRBJ1-4; a weak D match, TRBD1 (6 bases). V was pared by 5 bases and J by 5 bases, with 15 bases between. This CDR3 region has 14 residues. Looked up from germline, CDR1 is GTSNPN and CDR2 is SVGIG (reference sequence).

The chain recombines TRBV9 with TRBJ2-2, with D maybe TRBD2 (6 bases). The CDR3 length is 16 residues. Germline CDR1 SGDLS, CDR2 YYNGEE. V was cut by 0 bases and J by 4 bases, with 13 bases left in between. The CDR3 sequence is CASSVGSGGITGELFF. The CDR3 DNA reads as TGTGCCAGCAGCGTAGGGTCCGGGGGTATCACCGGGGAGCTGTTTTTT. Combining the CDR3 with reference TRBV9 and TRBJ2-2 gives the whole variable domain DSGVTQTPKHLITATGQRVTLRCSPRSGDLSVYWYQQSLDQGLQFLIQYYNGEERAKGNILERFSAQQFPDLHSELNLSSLELGDSALYFCASSVGSGGITGELFFGEGSRLTVL.

The V and J genes are TRBV5-6 and TRBJ2-3; D is perhaps TRBD1 (7 bases). The V end lost 3 bases, the J end lost 2 bases, and 10 bases lay between the germline ends. CDR3 size: 14 residues. CDR1 is SGHDT and CDR2 is YYEEEE in the germline V gene. CDR3 sequence (DNA): TGTGCCAGCAGCTCAGGGGGGTTCACAGATACGCAGTATTTT. This translates into CASSSGGFTDTQYF.

This clone showed up just a few times. CDR3 coding DNA: TGTGCCAGCAGCCCCCGGAGGCTCCTGATCGATCAGCCCCAGCATTTT. It yields the protein CASSPRRLLIDQPQHF. The genes are TRBV21-1 and TRBJ1-5. TRBV21-1 is labeled a pseudogene. This CDR3 spans 16 amino acids.

The chain is built from TRBV2 and TRBJ1-5; D uncertain. Trimming removed 4 bases from V and 0 bases from J, with 7 bases in between. Germline V gene lookup returns CDR1 SNHLY and CDR2 FYNNEI. This CDR3 region has 14 residues. The CDR3: CASSVRGSNQPQHF. The CDR3, as DNA: TGTGCCAGCAGTGTGCGGGGTAGCAATCAGCCCCAGCATTTT.

The rearrangement links TRBV2 to TRBJ2-7, with 14 bases aligning to TRBD2. The junction had 12 bases not matched to a gene; V was cut back by 0 bases and J by 2 bases. The CDR3 contains 20 residues. Germline V gene lookup returns CDR1 SNHLY and CDR2 FYNNEI. This CDR3 reads CASSEALLGLAGGFAYEQYF. CDR3 coding DNA: TGTGCCAGCAGTGAAGCGCTCCTCGGACTAGCGGGAGGCTTCGCCTACGAGCAGTACTTC.

This rearrangement joins TRBV5-1 to TRBJ2-7; 8 nucleotides agree with TRBD2. This CDR3 region has 14 residues. V was pared by 7 bases and J by 5 bases, with 11 bases of the junction left unmatched. Per germline, CDR1 SGHRS and CDR2 YFSETQ. The CDR3 nucleotides are TGCGCCAGCGAGGGGCCGGGAGGGCCAGACGAGCAGTACTTC. As protein: CASEGPGGPDEQYF.

The chain combines TRBV7-3 with TRBJ1-1, with D perhaps TRBD1 (5 bases). CDR1 is SGHTA, CDR2 FQGTGA, per germline. The CDR3 has 14 amino acids. V dropped 3 bases and J dropped 2 bases, with 10 bases sitting between them. The CDR3 DNA reads as TGTGCCAGCAGCTTGGACGGGGGTAACACTGAAGCTTTCTTT. Translated, it gives CASSLDGGNTEAFF.

The rearrangement uses TRBV29-1 and TRBJ1-1; D gene ambiguous. The germline gives CDR1 SQVTM, CDR2 ANQGSEA. The CDR3 contains 14 residues. The germline V and J ends were trimmed by 7 bases and 2 bases, with 17 bases remaining between them. The CDR3 reads CSGGYGTGNTEAFF. DNA for the CDR3: TGCAGCGGCGGCTATGGAACGGGAAACACTGAAGCTTTCTTT.

This chain joins TRBV12-5 and TRBJ1-5; 9 positions agree with TRBD1. CDR3 length equals 15 residues. J was trimmed by 6 bases and V by 6 bases; bases with no gene match: 9. Germline CDR1 is LGHNT and CDR2 is FRNRAP. The chain's CDR3 is CASGEDRGYSQPQHF. The CDR3 nucleotides are TGTGCTAGTGGGGAGGACAGGGGATATAGTCAGCCCCAGCATTTT. Based on the CDR3 plus reference TRBV12-5 and TRBJ1-5, the full variable domain is DARVTQTPRHKVTEMGQEVTMRCQPILGHNTVFWYRQTMMQGLELLAYFRNRAPLDDSGMPKDRFSAEMPDATLATLKIQPSEPRDSAVYFCASGEDRGYSQPQHFGDGTRLSIL.

The V and J genes are TRBV29-1 and TRBJ2-1; D perhaps matches TRBD1 (6 bases). This CDR3 has 13 amino acids. Trimming left V 4 bases short and J 3 bases short, with 10 bases between. Germline loops: CDR1 SQVTM, CDR2 ANQGSEA. This CDR3 is CSVVGTNYNEQFF. The CDR3 nucleotides read TGCAGCGTTGTTGGGACAAACTACAATGAGCAGTTCTTC.

The chain recombines TRBV5-1 with TRBJ1-2, with TRBD1 matching 9 bases. The V gene end was trimmed by 4 bases and the J gene end by 4 bases; junction bases not matched to a gene: 8. Germline V gene lookup returns CDR1 SGHRS and CDR2 YFSETQ. CDR3 size: 15 residues. The CDR3 reads CASSPGQGRSYGYTF. The CDR3 nucleotides are TGCGCCAGCAGCCCTGGACAGGGGAGGAGCTATGGCTACACCTTC.

The V gene is TRBV2, the J gene TRBJ2-1; 8 positions match TRBD2. This CDR3 comprises 15 residues. Germline V lookup: CDR1 SNHLY, CDR2 FYNNEI. Losses at the gene ends were 8 bases for V and 4 bases for J; bases not matched to a gene: 10. The CDR3 spells CASQGRAGAYNEQFF. The CDR3, as DNA: TGTGCCAGCCAGGGAAGAGCGGGGGCGTACAATGAGCAGTTCTTC.

In this sample, this clone turned up once. CDR3 sequence (DNA): TGCGCCAGTTCAGGGGGCCGTGGCTACACCTTC. The encoded protein is CASSGGRGYTF. The V gene is TRBV5-1, the J gene TRBJ1-2; 8 nucleotides agree with TRBD1. This CDR3 contains 11 residues. J was trimmed by 7 bases and V by 8 bases; bases with no gene match: 4. CDR1 and CDR2 (germline): SGHRS, YFSETQ.

This rearrangement joins TRBV15 to TRBJ1-4; a possible D gene is TRBD1 (6 bases). V lost 5 bases, J lost 5 bases, and 12 bases lay in between. Germline CDR1 is LNHNV and CDR2 is YYDKDF (reference sequence). This CDR3 comprises 14 residues. CDR3 sequence (DNA): TGTGCCACCAGCTCCGACAGGAGGAATGAAAAACTGTTTTTT. It codes for CATSSDRRNEKLFF.